One and the same sample provided the 11 T cell receptor beta chains below, sequenced in a study of blood T cell repertoires in COVID-19. Sequencing was performed with immunoSEQ multiplex PCR; in TCRdb, only in-frame clones are kept and a portion is missing. The profile shows some 71,000 clones, around 91% of them singletons. Sequenced: peripheral blood. The receptor set was obtained from a man aged 45-65 years with acute or convalescent COVID-19.

The genes are TRBV3-1 (or the pseudogene TRBV3-2) and TRBJ2-3; 10 nucleotides match TRBD2. V was pared by 1 base and J by 6 bases, with 10 bases of the junction left unmatched. This CDR3 contains 17 residues. Germline CDR1 reads LGHDT; CDR2 reads YNNKEL (reference sequence). This CDR3 is CASSQGASGRVTDTQYF. In nucleotides, the CDR3 is TGTGCCAGCAGCCAAGGGGCTAGCGGGAGAGTAACGGATACGCAGTATTTT.

V gene TRBV5-4 combines with J gene TRBJ1-5; no definite D call. The CDR3 extends over 15 amino acids. Germline CDR1 reads SGHNT; CDR2 reads YYREEE (reference sequence). V was trimmed by 0 bases and J by 8 bases, leaving 15 bases between them. DNA of the CDR3: TGTGCCAGCAGCTTGGACTTTACCAAGCAAGAGCCCCAGCATTTT. Translating gives CASSLDFTKQEPQHF.

This chain joins TRBV14 and TRBJ2-1; 14 nucleotides align to TRBD2. The CDR3 runs 13 residues. Trimming removed 4 bases from V and 15 bases from J; junction bases left unmatched: 5. Germline CDR1 and CDR2: SGHDN and FVKESK. This chain's CDR3 is CASSPGTSGSSFF. The CDR3 nucleotides read TGTGCCAGCAGCCCTGGGACTAGCGGGAGTTCGTTCTTC. The variable domain in full, with the rest retrieved from reference TRBV14 and TRBJ2-1, is EAGVTQFPSHSVIEKGQTVTLRCDPISGHDNLYWYRRVMGKEIKFLLHFVKESKQDESGMPNNRFLAERTGGTYSTLKVQPAELEDSGVYFCASSPGTSGSSFFGPGTRLTVL.

V usage is TRBV5-1 and J usage is TRBJ1-3; 7 bases agree with TRBD1. V lost 4 bases and J lost 3; bases outside the gene matches: 4. The CDR3 totals 14 residues. Per germline, CDR1 SGHRS and CDR2 YFSETQ. The CDR3 nucleotides read TGCGCCAGCAGCGGTGGGACAGTTGGAAACACCATATATTTT. Protein: CASSGGTVGNTIYF.

The genes are TRBV28 and TRBJ1-6, with D maybe TRBD1 (5 bases). Germline loops: CDR1 MDHEN, CDR2 SYDVKM. Deletions cut 7 bases from V and 0 bases from J, with 13 bases between. The CDR3 covers 16 residues. For the CDR3, the DNA is TGTGCCAGCAAGCCACGGGGGAGCTCCTATAATTCACCCCTCCACTTT. This codes for CASKPRGSSYNSPLHF.

The V call is TRBV6-5, the J call TRBJ1-2; unclear D gene. Germline CDR1 MNHEY, CDR2 SVGAGI. The CDR3 loop spans 13 amino acids. V lost 8 bases and J lost 7, with 17 bases in between. CDR3 DNA sequence: TGTGCCAGCTCGCCGTCCATAGGCGGTGGCTACACCTTC. Its protein product is CASSPSIGGGYTF.

This chain connects TRBV27 to TRBJ2-3; TRBD1 might be the D (6 bases). CDR3 length equals 12 residues. Trimming left V 4 bases short and J 8 bases short, with 10 bases between. Looked up from germline, CDR1 is MNHEY and CDR2 is SMNVEV (reference sequence). CDR3 in amino acids: CASSSRGGTQYF. CDR3 DNA: TGTGCCAGCAGTTCCCGAGGGGGTACGCAGTATTTT.

V usage is TRBV3-1 (or the pseudogene TRBV3-2) and J usage is TRBJ1-1; maybe TRBD1 (5 bases). The CDR3 sequence is 14 residues long. Germline V lookup: CDR1 LGHDT, CDR2 YNNKEL (reference sequence). V was cut by 1 base and J by 8 bases, with 14 bases left in between. In DNA, the CDR3 is TGTGCCAGCAGCCAAGGTCAGGGTGTCGACGAAGCTTTCTTT. Its protein product is CASSQGQGVDEAFF.

The chain employs TRBV27 and TRBJ2-7; 12 bases are shared with TRBD2. Losses at the gene ends were 6 bases for V and 0 bases for J; bases not matched to a gene: 0. Germline values: CDR1 MNHEY, CDR2 SMNVEV (reference sequence). This CDR3 spans 14 amino acids. CDR3 in amino acids: CASRTSGSSYEQYF. The CDR3 bases are TGTGCCAGCAGGACTAGCGGGAGCTCCTACGAGCAGTACTTC.

V gene TRBV5-4 combines with J gene TRBJ2-7; D perhaps matches TRBD1 (6 bases). This CDR3 region has 13 residues. The germline V gene has CDR1 SGHNT and CDR2 YYREEE (reference sequence). V lost 1 base and J lost 6, with 11 bases in between. CDR3 in amino acids: CASSLTGRGEQYF. DNA for the CDR3: TGTGCCAGCAGCTTGACAGGGAGAGGCGAGCAGTACTTC.

The rearrangement uses TRBV3-1 (or the pseudogene TRBV3-2) and TRBJ2-7, with 10 bases that match TRBD1. V was pared by 4 bases and J by 5 bases, with 8 bases of the junction left unmatched. Germline lookup yields CDR1 LGHDT and CDR2 YNNKEL (reference sequence). The CDR3 contains 15 residues. In DNA form, the CDR3 reads TGTGCCAGCAGCCGTAGGGACAGGGGTAAGGACGAGCAGTACTTC. This encodes CASSRRDRGKDEQYF.